Listed below are T cell receptor beta chains from one sample, sequenced in a study of early T cells in non-severe SARS-CoV-2 infection. TCRdb reanalysed the 5' RACE reads using MiXCR and keeps one entry per CDR3 protein. The data hold over 75,000 distinct CDR3 sequences, with around 13% observed a single time. Sequenced: whole blood. All receptors come from an adult who was a healthcare worker with PCR-confirmed SARS-CoV-2 infection or an uninfected control (not recorded which). CDR3s include the opening cysteine and the closing phenylalanine or tryptophan. The order of the fields is CDR3 DNA, CDR3 protein, V gene, clone size, J gene, D gene. The D gene is left open where the match is weak. Part of the rows lack a size; the others show once, few, many or a class for expanded clones.

CDR3 DNA: TGTGCCAGCAGCTTAGATCGCTGGGGGGATAAGAACACCGGGGAGCTGTTTTTT; CDR3 protein: CASSLDRWGDKNTGELFF; V gene: TRBV11-3; clone size: few; J gene: TRBJ2-2; D gene: .
CDR3 DNA: TGTGCCGCCAGACAGGCGACCTACGAGCAGTACTTC; CDR3 protein: CAARQATYEQYF; V gene: TRBV10-3; clone size: .; J gene: TRBJ2-7; D gene: .
CDR3 DNA: TGTGCCAGCAGCTTGGGTGGGACAGGGACCCTTCGGGAGCAGTTCTTC; CDR3 protein: CASSLGGTGTLREQFF; V gene: TRBV7-9; clone size: .; J gene: TRBJ2-1; D gene: TRBD1
CDR3 DNA: TGTGCCAGCAGTGAAACGGTCCGGGGTAGCGGGGGCCCCCGGGATACGCAGTATTTT; CDR3 protein: CASSETVRGSGGPRDTQYF; V gene: TRBV6-1; clone size: few; J gene: TRBJ2-3; D gene: TRBD2
CDR3 DNA: TGTGCCAGTATAGGGGGGTCCTACGAGCAGTACTTC; CDR3 protein: CASIGGSYEQYF; V gene: TRBV28; clone size: .; J gene: TRBJ2-7; D gene: .
CDR3 DNA: TGCAGCGCAAGCACGGTTGAGCAGTTCTTC; CDR3 protein: CSASTVEQFF; V gene: TRBV29-1; clone size: few; J gene: TRBJ2-1; D gene: .
CDR3 DNA: TGCAGCGTTGGTAACGGATTCACAGATACGCAGTATTTT; CDR3 protein: CSVGNGFTDTQYF; V gene: TRBV29-1; clone size: few; J gene: TRBJ2-3; D gene: .
CDR3 DNA: TGTGCCAGCAGTTCGGGGGCTGGGGATTCACCCCTCCACTTT; CDR3 protein: CASSSGAGDSPLHF; V gene: TRBV28; clone size: many; J gene: TRBJ1-6; D gene: .
CDR3 DNA: TGCAGCGCCACTCACAAGTCGGGCACTGAAGCTTTCTTT; CDR3 protein: CSATHKSGTEAFF; V gene: TRBV29-1; clone size: few; J gene: TRBJ1-1; D gene: .
CDR3 DNA: TGTGCCAGCAGCAAAACGGACCGGGACACCGTCGGGGAGCTGTTTTTT; CDR3 protein: CASSKTDRDTVGELFF; V gene: TRBV21-1; clone size: few; J gene: TRBJ2-2; D gene: .
CDR3 DNA: TGTGCCAGCAGCCACGTGAATTTGGGGGGAGCTTTCTTT; CDR3 protein: CASSHVNLGGAFF; V gene: TRBV7-2; clone size: .; J gene: TRBJ1-1; D gene: .
CDR3 DNA: TGTGCCAGCAGCAAACAGGGGGTTCGTTCACCCCTCCACTTT; CDR3 protein: CASSKQGVRSPLHF; V gene: TRBV12-3/TRBV12-4; clone size: .; J gene: TRBJ1-6; D gene: TRBD1
CDR3 DNA: TGTGCCAGCAGCCCTCCTGGTGGCGGGAAAGAGACCCAGTACTTC; CDR3 protein: CASSPPGGGKETQYF; V gene: TRBV9; clone size: .; J gene: TRBJ2-5; D gene: .